This T cell receptor beta chain was documented in a study of T cells in Graves' hyperthyroidism and ophthalmopathy. For the study at large: The blood sample was taken at first diagnosis, before treatment began.

Authors of the study amplified TCR beta CDR3 regions from RNA transcripts. The HTBI primer set served for first-round RT-PCR of the TCR CDR3. TCRdb reprocessed the multiplex PCR reads via MiXCR and lists one record per CDR3 protein. The sample yields 400,000 to 450,000 distinct CDR3 sequences, around 15% seen once. The CDR3 totals 13 residues. Germline V gives CDR1 SGHNT, CDR2 YYREEE (reference sequence). V was trimmed by 0 bases and J by 9 bases, leaving 10 bases between them. This clonotype was found many times. Ophthalmopathy patients all had a Clinical Activity Score of at least 3, a NOSPECS grade of at least 4 and disease under 3 months old. Any patient presenting with uncontrolled infection, other autoimmune disease, pregnancy or lactation was left out.

This clonotype originated in a man between 18 and 29 years old with Graves' ophthalmopathy. The material sequenced was blood. V usage is TRBV5-4 and J usage is TRBJ2-1, with a possible D match to TRBD2 (5 bases). CDR3 in amino acids: CASSLELAGEQFF. In DNA, the CDR3 is TGTGCCAGCAGCTTGGAGCTAGCTGGTGAGCAGTTCTTC.